These 17 T cell receptor beta chains were all obtained from the same sample, sequenced in a study of T-cell reconstitution after alpha-beta-depleted transplantation in children. A library of TCRbeta sequences, prepared with unique molecular identifiers, was generated. TCRdb independently ran MiXCR on the PCR reads; one entry per CDR3 protein. The repertoire includes some 640,000 distinct CDR3 sequences, roughly 15% of them detected once, and approximately 1% sits in the top ten. The sequencing here drew on PBMCs from the stem cell graft donor, taken from the stem cell graft. The receptors derive from a human donor who donated a stem cell graft to a child with acute myeloid leukemia.

This chain connects TRBV5-1 to TRBJ2-3; 9 bases are shared with TRBD2. There are 16 residues in the CDR3. Germline CDR1 reads SGHRS; CDR2 reads YFSETQ. V shed 0 bases, J shed 4 bases, and the junction held 6 bases outside the gene matches. The CDR3 DNA follows: TGCGCCAGCAGCTTGGATGCGGGGGGGGAGCCAGATACGCAGTATTTT. Amino acids: CASSLDAGGEPDTQYF.

The chain combines TRBV20-1 with TRBJ1-4; 7 positions agree with TRBD1. This CDR3 contains 18 residues. Germline trimming cut 6 bases from V and 0 bases from J; bases unmatched to any gene: 16. CDR1 and CDR2 (germline): DFQATT, SNEGSKA (reference sequence). The chain's CDR3 is CSASDRWGHSATNEKLFF. The DNA of the CDR3 is TGCAGTGCGTCGGACAGGTGGGGACACAGTGCAACTAATGAAAAACTGTTTTTT.

The rearrangement uses TRBV4-1 and TRBJ2-2; D not resolved. This CDR3 has 13 residues. The ends were cut back, 0 bases at V and 7 bases at J, with 6 bases in the middle. Looked up from germline, CDR1 is MGHRA and CDR2 is YSYEKL. CDR3 bases: TGCGCCAGCAGCCAAGATTTGGACGGGGAGCTGTTTTTT. This translates into CASSQDLDGELFF.

This clonotype appeared many times. The chain couples TRBV12-3 or TRBV12-4 to TRBJ2-1; TRBD1 agrees at 9 bases. V was clipped by 1 base and J by 6 bases; unmatched bases: 4. This CDR3 has 15 amino acids. This chain's CDR3 is CASSLGGQGGNEQFF. The CDR3 region has the DNA TGTGCCAGCAGTTTAGGGGGACAGGGTGGCAATGAGCAGTTCTTC.

This clonotype appeared many times. The rearrangement links TRBV5-6 to TRBJ2-3, with D maybe TRBD1 (5 bases). V was shortened by 3 bases and J by 12 bases, with 20 bases between the two germline ends. Germline loops: CDR1 SGHDT, CDR2 YYEEEE. The CDR3 totals 14 residues. CDR3 coding DNA: TGTGCCAGCAGCTCCGACAGAAGGACGCCCCCTCAGTATTTT. Its translation is CASSSDRRTPPQYF.

This clonotype was seen ten or more times. This chain links TRBV7-9 with TRBJ2-7; D not resolved. V lost 3 bases, J lost 2 bases, and 5 bases lay in between. The CDR3 covers 12 residues. Germline V gene sequence: CDR1 SEHNR, CDR2 FQNEAQ (reference sequence). This CDR3 is CASSFTAYEQYF. The CDR3 bases are TGTGCCAGCAGCTTCACCGCCTACGAGCAGTACTTC.

This clonotype was seen at least ten times. J is TRBJ2-3 and V is TRBV20-1; 8 nucleotides match TRBD1. Germline V gene data show CDR1 as DFQATT and CDR2 as SNEGSKA (reference sequence). The junction had 9 bases not matched to a gene; V was cut back by 6 bases and J by 7 bases. The CDR3 consists of 13 residues. The CDR3 bases are TGCAGTGCCGGGACAGGACGATCCTATACGCAGTATTTT. It yields the protein CSAGTGRSYTQYF.

The chain has TRBV11-3 and TRBJ2-5, with D possibly matching TRBD2 (7 bases). Per germline, CDR1 SGHNT and CDR2 YENEEA. CDR3 length: 13 residues. V was shortened by 4 bases and J by 4 bases, with 10 bases between the two germline ends. The CDR3 here is CASSWGGPETQYF. CDR3 sequence (DNA): TGTGCCAGCAGCTGGGGGGGCCCAGAGACCCAGTACTTC.

The count of this clonotype is one. The chain is built from TRBV21-1 and TRBJ2-7; the table gives TRBD1 as D, unverified against the DNA. TRBV21-1 is a pseudogene. CDR3 length: 14 amino acids. CDR3 sequence reads: CARRDRVTLYEQYV. In DNA form, the CDR3 reads TGTGCCAGGAGGGACAGGGTTACCCTATACGAGCAGTACGTC.

This clonotype came up many times. V gene TRBV18 combines with J gene TRBJ1-1; D is unresolved. Trimming pared 2 bases from V and 7 bases from J, leaving 5 bases between. Germline lookup yields CDR1 KGHSH and CDR2 LQKENI. CDR3 length equals 11 residues. CDR3: CASSPGFEAFF. DNA of the CDR3: TGTGCCAGCTCACCAGGGTTTGAAGCTTTCTTT.

This clonotype was counted only a few times. The rearrangement links TRBV12-3 or TRBV12-4 to TRBJ1-5; D is unresolved. V was cut by 4 bases and J by 5 bases, with 6 bases left in between. This CDR3 contains 12 residues. The chain's CDR3 is CASSSEYQPQHF. DNA of the CDR3: TGTGCCAGCAGTTCGGAGTATCAGCCCCAGCATTTT.

In this sample, this clonotype turned up many times. In nucleotides, the CDR3 is TGCAGTGCTAGAAGGTCCACTGGACAGGGAAATGAGCAGTTCTTC. As protein: CSARRSTGQGNEQFF. The chain carries TRBV20-1 and TRBJ2-1; 8 bases map to TRBD1. The CDR3 has 15 amino acids. V lost 2 bases and J lost 7; bases outside the gene matches: 10. CDR1 DFQATT and CDR2 SNEGSKA come from the germline V gene (reference sequence).

This clonotype was seen a few times. The V gene is TRBV19, the J gene TRBJ2-2; weak D call: TRBD1 (5 bases). Between the trimmed V and J ends, which lost 4 bases and 8 bases, there was a span of 11 bases. There are 13 residues in the CDR3. Germline V gene data show CDR1 as LNHDA and CDR2 as SQIVND (reference sequence). Written as DNA, the CDR3 is TGTGCCAGTAGTAAACAGACAGTGGGGGAGCTGTTTTTT. This encodes CASSKQTVGELFF.

This clonotype was observed many times. The rearrangement uses TRBV20-1 and TRBJ2-7; a possible D gene is TRBD2 (6 bases). Germline lookup yields CDR1 DFQATT and CDR2 SNEGSKA (reference sequence). The CDR3 sequence is 16 residues long. With 0 bases removed from V and 0 bases from J, the gap between germline ends came to 15 bases. The CDR3 DNA reads as TGCAGTGCTAGAGATGGGGGACTCCCCTTCTCCTACGAGCAGTACGTC. Protein: CSARDGGLPFSYEQYV.

This clonotype was observed many times. V usage is TRBV20-1 and J usage is TRBJ2-7; D is possibly TRBD1 (5 bases). Germline CDR1 is DFQATT and CDR2 is SNEGSKA (reference sequence). V lost 6 bases, J lost 0 bases, and 9 bases lay in between. The CDR3 extends over 12 amino acids. CDR3 sequence (DNA): TGCAGTGCCGACGACAGCTCCTACGAGCAGTACTTC. Amino acids: CSADDSSYEQYF.

The chain carries TRBV15 and TRBJ1-1, with TRBD1 matching over 7 bases. The CDR3 runs to 15 residues. CDR1 LNHNV and CDR2 YYDKDF come from the germline V gene (reference sequence). V was pared by 1 base and J by 2 bases, with 4 bases of the junction left unmatched. CDR3 DNA sequence: TGTGCCACCAGCAGAGTAGACAGGGCAAACACTGAAGCTTTCTTT. Amino acids: CATSRVDRANTEAFF. The complete variable domain, with remaining parts taken from reference TRBV15 and TRBJ1-1, reads DAMVIQNPRYQVTQFGKPVTLSCSQTLNHNVMYWYQQKSSQAPKLLFHYYDKDFNNEADTPDNFQSRRPNTSFCFLDIRSPGLGDTAMYLCATSRVDRANTEAFFGQGTRLTVV.

This clonotype was observed many times. The chain has TRBV6-1 and TRBJ1-5; possible D gene TRBD1, 5 bases. This CDR3 has 14 residues. Looked up from germline, CDR1 is MNHNS and CDR2 is SASEGT. Trimming cost V 5 bases and J 6 bases, with 14 bases left between them. The DNA for the CDR3 is TGTGCCAGCAGTCACGCGGGGACGGGTCAGCCCCAGCATTTT. Protein: CASSHAGTGQPQHF.